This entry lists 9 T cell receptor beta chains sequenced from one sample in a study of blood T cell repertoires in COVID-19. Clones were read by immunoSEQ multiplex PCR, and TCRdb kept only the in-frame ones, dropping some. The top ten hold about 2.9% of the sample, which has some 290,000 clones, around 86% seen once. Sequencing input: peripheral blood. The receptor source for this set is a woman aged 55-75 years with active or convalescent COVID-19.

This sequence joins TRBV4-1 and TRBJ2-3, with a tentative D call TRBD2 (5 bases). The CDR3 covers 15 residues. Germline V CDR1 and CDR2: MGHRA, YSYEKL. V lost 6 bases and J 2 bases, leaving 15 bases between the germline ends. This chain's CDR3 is CASRLVGVTTDTQYF. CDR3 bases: TGCGCCAGCAGGCTCGTCGGGGTTACCACAGATACGCAGTATTTT.

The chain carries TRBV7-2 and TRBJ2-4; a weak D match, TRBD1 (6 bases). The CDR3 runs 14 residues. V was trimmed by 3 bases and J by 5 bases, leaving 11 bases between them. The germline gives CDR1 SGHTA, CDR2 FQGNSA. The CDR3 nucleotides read TGTGCCAGCAGCTTGACAGGAAACCAAAACATTCAGTACTTC. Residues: CASSLTGNQNIQYF.

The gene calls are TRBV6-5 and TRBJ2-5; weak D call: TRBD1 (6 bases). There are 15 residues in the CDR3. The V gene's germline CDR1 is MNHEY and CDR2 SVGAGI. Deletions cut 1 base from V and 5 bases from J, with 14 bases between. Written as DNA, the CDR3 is TGTGCCAGCAGTTACTTACCAGGGGCCAGGGAGACCCAGTACTTC. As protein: CASSYLPGARETQYF.

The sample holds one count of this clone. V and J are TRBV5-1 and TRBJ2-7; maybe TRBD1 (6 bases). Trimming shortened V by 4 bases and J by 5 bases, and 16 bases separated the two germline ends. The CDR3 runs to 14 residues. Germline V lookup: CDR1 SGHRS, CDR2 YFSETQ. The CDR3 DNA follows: TGCGCCAGCAGCCCCTCCCAGGGGCTCCACGAGCAGTACTTC. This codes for CASSPSQGLHEQYF.

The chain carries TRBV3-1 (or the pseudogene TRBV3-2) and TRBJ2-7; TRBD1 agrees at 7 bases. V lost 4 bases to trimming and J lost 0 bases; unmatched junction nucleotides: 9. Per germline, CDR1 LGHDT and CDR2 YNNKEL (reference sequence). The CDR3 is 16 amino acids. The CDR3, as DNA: TGTGCCAGCAGCCTAAGGACAGGCCAAGCCTCCTACGAGCAGTACTTC. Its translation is CASSLRTGQASYEQYF.

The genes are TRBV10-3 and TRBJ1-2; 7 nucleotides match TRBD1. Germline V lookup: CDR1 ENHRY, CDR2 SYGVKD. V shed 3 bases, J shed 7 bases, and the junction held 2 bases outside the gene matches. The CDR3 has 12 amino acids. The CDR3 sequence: CAISEGGGGYTF. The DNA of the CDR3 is TGTGCCATCAGTGAAGGGGGCGGTGGCTACACCTTC.

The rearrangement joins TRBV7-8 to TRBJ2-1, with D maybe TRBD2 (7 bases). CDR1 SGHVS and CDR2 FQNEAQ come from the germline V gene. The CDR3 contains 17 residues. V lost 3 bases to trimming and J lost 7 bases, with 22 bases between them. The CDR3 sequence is CASSFPQWGGGLNEQFF. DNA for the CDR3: TGTGCCAGCAGCTTCCCCCAGTGGGGGGGCGGCTTAAATGAGCAGTTCTTC.

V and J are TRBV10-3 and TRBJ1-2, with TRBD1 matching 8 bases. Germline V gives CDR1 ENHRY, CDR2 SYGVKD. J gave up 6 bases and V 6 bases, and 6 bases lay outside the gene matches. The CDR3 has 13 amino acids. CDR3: CAIRLDRDNGYTF. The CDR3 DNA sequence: TGTGCCATCAGATTGGACAGGGATAATGGCTACACCTTC.

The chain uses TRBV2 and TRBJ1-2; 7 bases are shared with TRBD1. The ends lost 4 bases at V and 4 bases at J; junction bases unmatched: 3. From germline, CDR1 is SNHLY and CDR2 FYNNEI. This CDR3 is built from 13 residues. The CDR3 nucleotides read TGTGCCAGCAGTGGGACAGGCCTCTATGGCTACACCTTC. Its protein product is CASSGTGLYGYTF.